This T cell receptor (beta chain) is from a study of T cell repertoires in cytomegalovirus infection. Overall study: Signatures in public TCR beta sequences pointed to both CMV infection and matching HLA type.

Germline-derived CDR1 and CDR2 are DFQATT and SNEGSKA (reference sequence). V was pared by 5 bases and J by 5 bases, with 17 bases between. The CDR3 totals 14 residues. Via MiXCR, TCRdb re-called the reads, giving one row per CDR3 protein. The sample carries about 920,000 distinct CDR3 sequences, approximately 31% recorded once. General study findings and limits: Carriers of CMV and the relevant HLA type were discriminated by public TCR beta frequency. Clonotypes of TCR beta that were HLA-C-restricted and CMV-specific dominated the ex vivo response.

Concerning this clonotype itself: Its target is not known.

The chain recombines TRBV20-1 with TRBJ2-3; the D gene is possibly TRBD2 (6 bases). The sequences come from cultured CD8+ T cells from PBMCs, collected from culture after CMV antigen stimulation. The TCR was taken from a human donor in good health (CMV status not recorded). Some clones in this sample may be carry-over from other donors' samples. The CDR3 sequence: CSAAGTWGIDTQYF. The CDR3 DNA follows: TGCAGTGCTGCCGGGACTTGGGGGATAGATACGCAGTATTTT.